This T cell receptor (beta chain) was sequenced in a study of regulatory T cells in long-lasting Graves disease. In regard to this clonotype: Its antigen remains unidentified.

According to the study, TCR beta libraries were built with iRepertoire HTBI primers and CDR3-region Arm-PCR. MiXCR was run by TCRdb on the multiplex PCR reads, yielding one entry per CDR3 protein. The repertoire consists of more than 400,000 distinct CDR3 sequences, with around 15% occurring once and the leading ten covering over 8.5%. The CDR3 runs to 15 residues. Germline V lookup: CDR1 DFQATT, CDR2 SNEGSKA (reference sequence). Between the trimmed V and J ends, which lost 1 base and 7 bases, there was a span of 16 bases. As for time point: newly diagnosed GD, antithyroid drugs for less than 3 months. The TCR library was made from RNA extracted from PBMCs. Notes on the study in general: Persistent Graves' patients showed less TCR diversity than newly diagnosed patients showed.

These same data were also listed under a study on T cells in Graves' hyperthyroidism and ophthalmopathy. This second report adds: Among clonotypes expanded in thyroid above 0.001, most were also found in blood. Ophthalmopathy was model-predicted a median about 6.9 months pre-onset.

The chain recombines TRBV20-1 with TRBJ1-4; D remains ambiguous. The receptor's source is a young woman with Graves disease. The sample in question was peripheral blood mononuclear cells (PBMCs), obtained at new diagnosis, from a patient treated with antithyroid drugs. The CDR3 sequence: CSARGNHISVEKLFF. The CDR3, as DNA: TGCAGTGCTAGAGGCAACCATATATCGGTTGAAAAACTGTTTTTT.